This is a list of T cell receptor beta chains from one sample in a study of T cells after yellow fever vaccination. TCRdb independently ran MiXCR on the 5' RACE reads; one entry per CDR3 protein. The data show a few hundred thousand distinct CDR3 sequences, 3.6% seen once. The specimen was PBMCs, collected 15 days after the yellow fever booster vaccination. Source of these receptors: a man younger than 35 who received the YFV17D yellow fever vaccine. CDR3s include the opening cysteine and the closing phenylalanine or tryptophan. The order of the fields is D gene, J gene, V gene, CDR3 protein. The D gene is left open where the match is weak.

D: NA; J: TRBJ2-7; V: TRBV20-1; CDR3: CSAREAGPGYEQYF
D: NA; J: TRBJ1-1; V: TRBV18; CDR3: CASSPDRKAFF
D: NA; J: TRBJ2-2; V: TRBV5-1; CDR3: CASSLESQGTGELFF
D: TRBD1; J: TRBJ2-5; V: TRBV5-1; CDR3: CASSFTRQGPIQETQYF
D: TRBD1; J: TRBJ2-1; V: TRBV12-5; CDR3: CASAKTGQATYNEQFF
D: TRBD1; J: TRBJ2-7; V: TRBV7-6; CDR3: CASSLAGRGQDEQYF
D: TRBD1; J: TRBJ1-5; V: TRBV7-9; CDR3: CASSLGGTGSNQPQHF
D: TRBD2; J: TRBJ2-1; V: TRBV20-1; CDR3: CSARALAGGSEQFF
D: NA; J: TRBJ2-3; V: TRBV29-1; CDR3: CSVFGRDPGDTQYF
D: TRBD2; J: TRBJ2-3; V: TRBV6-2/TRBV6-3; CDR3: CASSDSGTSGTDTQYF
D: TRBD1; J: TRBJ2-2; V: TRBV29-1; CDR3: CSVRTGSNTGELFF
D: TRBD1; J: TRBJ2-2; V: TRBV12-3/TRBV12-4; CDR3: CASSRIGQGLELFF
D: NA; J: TRBJ1-4; V: TRBV4-1; CDR3: CASSQAHGTNEKLFF
D: NA; J: TRBJ2-2; V: TRBV6-6; CDR3: CASSFVAGAANTGELFF
D: NA; J: TRBJ1-2; V: TRBV30; CDR3: CAWSGQSGYTF
D: NA; J: TRBJ1-3; V: TRBV18; CDR3: CASSPLRLDSSGNTIYF
D: TRBD2; J: TRBJ2-1; V: TRBV7-2; CDR3: CATRLAGDNEQFF
D: TRBD1; J: TRBJ2-1; V: TRBV7-2; CDR3: CASSDDRGYNDEQFF
D: NA; J: TRBJ1-4; V: TRBV30; CDR3: CARKQGSGEKLFF
D: TRBD2; J: TRBJ2-7; V: TRBV7-9; CDR3: CASTFGGTNYEQYF
D: NA; J: TRBJ2-5; V: TRBV5-4; CDR3: CASSVTWTGETQYF
D: NA; J: TRBJ2-1; V: TRBV6-1; CDR3: CASSEIGVDNEQFF
D: NA; J: TRBJ1-6; V: TRBV20-1; CDR3: CSGKSGNSPLHF
D: NA; J: TRBJ1-1; V: TRBV7-2; CDR3: CASSLAQGTEAFF
D: NA; J: TRBJ2-5; V: TRBV9; CDR3: CASSASAKETQYF
D: TRBD1; J: TRBJ2-5; V: TRBV6-5; CDR3: CASSHWTGSVGTQYF
D: TRBD1; J: TRBJ2-3; V: TRBV7-3; CDR3: CASSSRQGSTDTQYF
D: NA; J: TRBJ2-3; V: TRBV19; CDR3: CASSDVILTQYF